This T cell receptor (beta chain) was retrieved from a study of CD8 T cell repertoires and HIV-1 epitope variants. Data came from immunoSEQ multiplex PCR; TCRdb stores just in-frame clones and leaves some out. The sample carries 4,500 to 5,500 clones, approximately 71% recorded once. This clone appeared a few times. Its specificity is not known. The junction had 10 bases not matched to a gene; V was cut back by 3 bases and J by 5 bases. CDR3 length: 16 amino acids. CDR1 is LNHDA and CDR2 is SQIVND in the germline V gene (reference sequence). The sequenced sample was cultured CD8+ T cells derived from PBMCs. This clonotype originated in a male donor with HIV. The chain employs TRBV19 and TRBJ2-1; 7 positions agree with TRBD2. The CDR3 loop reads CASSMAGVWMDNEQFF. The DNA of the CDR3 is TGTGCCAGTAGTATGGCGGGGGTTTGGATGGACAATGAGCAGTTCTTC.